These 15 T cell receptor beta chains originate from one sample sequenced in a study of control samples from healthy donors and cancer patients. Some clones are missing from TCRdb's copy, which holds only in-frame ones; the method was immunoSEQ multiplex PCR. The sample lists roughly 90,000 clones, roughly nine tenths occurring once. The material sequenced was PBMCs. Receptors originate from a woman between 50 and 59 years old with colorectal cancer.

The chain is built from TRBV6-5 and TRBJ2-3, with 10 nucleotides matching TRBD1. Germline loops: CDR1 MNHEY, CDR2 SVGAGI. The J segment lost 4 bases and the V segment lost 6 bases, leaving 4 bases of the junction unmatched. The CDR3 is made up of 14 amino acids. This CDR3 is CASSNGQGADTQYF. The DNA for the CDR3 is TGTGCCAGCAGCAACGGACAGGGGGCAGATACGCAGTATTTT.

The chain employs TRBV5-8 and TRBJ2-3; D is uncertain. Germline CDR1 is SGHTS and CDR2 is YDEGEE. The CDR3 runs 14 residues. Trimming removed 2 bases from V and 3 bases from J, with 10 bases in between. CDR3 in amino acids: CASSFGLSTDTQYF. In nucleotides, the CDR3 is TGTGCCAGCAGCTTTGGCCTTTCTACAGATACGCAGTATTTT.

The V and J genes are TRBV2 and TRBJ1-5; 7 bases align to TRBD1. Germline values: CDR1 SNHLY, CDR2 FYNNEI. The CDR3 consists of 14 residues. V lost 6 bases and J lost 2; bases outside the gene matches: 4. Here the CDR3 reads CASRDRARNQPQHF. The CDR3 coding sequence is TGTGCCAGCAGAGACAGGGCGCGCAATCAGCCCCAGCATTTT. The whole variable domain, remainder taken from reference TRBV2 and TRBJ1-5, is EPEVTQTPSHQVTQMGQEVILRCVPISNHLYFYWYRQILGQKVEFLVSFYNNEISEKSEIFDDQFSVERPDGSNFTLKIRSTKLEDSAMYFCASRDRARNQPQHFGDGTRLSIL.

The DNA of the CDR3 is TGTGCCAGCAGAAGCATAAGCGGGGGGTTCGGGACCCAGTACTTC. Its translation: CASRSISGGFGTQYF. The chain carries TRBV19 and TRBJ2-5; 9 positions agree with TRBD2. J gave up 7 bases and V 9 bases, and 15 bases lay outside the gene matches. In germline, CDR1 is LNHDA, CDR2 SQIVND (reference sequence). The CDR3 runs 15 residues.

The chain is built from TRBV5-1 and TRBJ2-2; D remains ambiguous. Germline V CDR1 and CDR2: SGHRS, YFSETQ. This CDR3 comprises 16 residues. Trimming stripped 0 bases from V and 1 base from J, with 10 bases between. Here the CDR3 reads CASSLEGKRNTGELFF. CDR3 in DNA: TGCGCCAGCAGCTTGGAGGGAAAGAGGAACACCGGGGAGCTGTTTTTT. Full variable domain (remainder filled in from reference TRBV5-1 and TRBJ2-2): KAGVTQTPRYLIKTRGQQVTLSCSPISGHRSVSWYQQTPGQGLQFLFEYFSETQRNKGNFPGRFSGRQFSNSRSEMNVSTLELGDSALYLCASSLEGKRNTGELFFGEGSRLTVL.

The gene calls are TRBV5-1 and TRBJ1-6; D is undetermined. The CDR3 covers 14 residues. Per the germline V gene, CDR1 is SGHRS and CDR2 is YFSETQ. Deletions cut 0 bases from V and 7 bases from J, with 8 bases between. The CDR3 spells CASSLGADNSPLHF. The CDR3 DNA reads as TGCGCCAGCAGCTTGGGGGCAGACAATTCACCCCTCCACTTT.

The chain has TRBV2 and TRBJ1-4; D gene unclear. Germline V gene lookup returns CDR1 SNHLY and CDR2 FYNNEI. V lost 4 bases to trimming and J lost 11 bases, with 17 bases between them. The CDR3 length is 14 residues. CDR3 sequence reads: CASSGPGLGRKLFF. In nucleotides, the CDR3 is TGTGCCAGCAGTGGCCCGGGCCTTGGGAGGAAACTGTTTTTT.

The chain couples TRBV7-2 to TRBJ2-1; 11 bases match TRBD2. V shed 4 bases, J shed 4 bases, and the junction held 3 bases outside the gene matches. Per the germline V gene, CDR1 is SGHTA and CDR2 is FQGNSA. The CDR3 has 15 amino acids. This CDR3 reads CASSSTSGGYNEQFF. CDR3 DNA sequence: TGTGCCAGCAGCTCTACTAGCGGGGGTTACAATGAGCAGTTCTTC.

This sequence joins TRBV30 and TRBJ2-3; D possibly corresponds to TRBD1 (6 bases). This CDR3 spans 12 amino acids. The V and J ends lost 3 bases and 4 bases respectively, with 8 bases between them. Looked up from germline, CDR1 is GTSNPN and CDR2 is SVGIG (reference sequence). In nucleotides, the CDR3 is TGTGCCTGGAGCAGGGGCCCAGATACGCAGTATTTT. It translates to CAWSRGPDTQYF.

V usage is TRBV30 and J usage is TRBJ1-5, with D uncertain. The CDR3 contains 14 residues. CDR1 is GTSNPN, CDR2 SVGIG, per germline (reference sequence). Trimming pared 3 bases from V and 2 bases from J, leaving 11 bases between. CDR3 loop: CAWSPGWGNQPQHF. Written as DNA, the CDR3 is TGTGCCTGGAGCCCCGGTTGGGGCAATCAGCCCCAGCATTTT.

This clone was seen a few times. J is TRBJ2-1 and V is TRBV7-3, with 8 bases aligning to TRBD2. Germline V CDR1 and CDR2: SGHTA, FQGTGA. The CDR3 has 14 amino acids. The junction had 7 bases not matched to a gene; V was cut back by 4 bases and J by 8 bases. CDR3 DNA: TGTGCCAGCAGCTCTCCCGGGACTAGTGATGAGCAGTTCTTC. Translated, it gives CASSSPGTSDEQFF.

This sequence joins TRBV10-3 and TRBJ2-3; 7 bases are a match to TRBD1. The CDR3 has 13 residues. The germline CDR1 and CDR2 sequences are ENHRY and SYGVKD. The junction had 4 bases not matched to a gene; V was cut back by 7 bases and J by 3 bases. The CDR3 bases are TGTGCCATCAAAATACAGGGGACAGATACGCAGTATTTT. Translation: CAIKIQGTDTQYF.

As for this clone: Other DNA sequences in this specimen translate into the identical CDR3. The chain is built from TRBV2 and TRBJ2-1; tentatively, D is TRBD2 (6 bases). CDR3 length: 15 amino acids. Trimming stripped 1 base from V and 2 bases from J, with 9 bases between. Germline V gives CDR1 SNHLY, CDR2 FYNNEI. The CDR3 sequence: CASSEDGGAYNEQFF. The CDR3 bases are TGTGCCAGCAGTGAAGACGGCGGGGCCTACAATGAGCAGTTCTTC.

The rearrangement links TRBV20-1 to TRBJ1-5; unclear D gene. This CDR3 spans 14 amino acids. V lost 4 bases, J lost 0 bases, and 10 bases lay in between. Germline assignment: CDR1 DFQATT and CDR2 SNEGSKA (reference sequence). The CDR3 DNA follows: TGCAGTGCTAATGACGGATATAGCAATCAGCCCCAGCATTTT. This sequence encodes CSANDGYSNQPQHF.

The rearrangement links TRBV9 to TRBJ1-6; possibly TRBD1 for D (5 bases). The germline V and J ends were trimmed by 3 bases and 11 bases, with 15 bases remaining between them. The CDR3 totals 14 residues. The germline V gene has CDR1 SGDLS and CDR2 YYNGEE. In DNA form, the CDR3 reads TGTGCCAGCAGCGCCTCCGGGGCAGAAACACCCCTCCACTTT. It codes for CASSASGAETPLHF.